This TCR beta chain was captured by sequencing in a study of blood T cell repertoires in COVID-19. Study-level information: Samples came from the United States, Italy and Spain, spanning acute and convalescent COVID-19. The analysed material was cDNA or gDNA that came from T cells, B-cell-depleted T cells, or PBMCs.

The CDR3 length is 14 residues. J was trimmed by 5 bases and V by 7 bases; bases with no gene match: 7. Germline-derived CDR1 and CDR2 are MNHNY and SVGAGI (reference sequence). Per the original methods: For nucleated cells, counts were estimated from reference gene primer amplification. The protocol was immunoSEQ multiplex PCR, while the TCRdb copy is restricted to in-frame clones and leaves out a portion. Clone size and the V and J calls come from that table; the DNA yielded D and trimming. The sample holds 25,000 or so clones, just over 85% seen once. V usage is TRBV6-6 and J usage is TRBJ2-7, with 11 bases lining up with TRBD1. Sequences were obtained from peripheral blood. This TCR was sampled from a man aged 65-85 years in a cohort sampled during active COVID-19. The CDR3 DNA sequence: TGTGCCAGCAAACGGACAGGGGGCGCGGACGAGCAGTACTTC. Translating gives CASKRTGGADEQYF.